The 25 T cell receptor beta chains in this list originate from one sample, sequenced in a study of blood T cell repertoires in COVID-19. TCRdb's table, derived via immunoSEQ multiplex PCR, lists solely in-frame clones and lacks some. The sample carries 160,000 or so clones, 78% recorded once. Sequenced material: peripheral blood. The receptors come from a woman aged 80 or over with acute or convalescent COVID-19.

This clone was seen a few times. This rearrangement joins TRBV5-5 to TRBJ1-2; 12 nucleotides align to TRBD1. The CDR3 has 15 amino acids. Germline V gene lookup returns CDR1 SGHKS and CDR2 YYEKEE (reference sequence). V lost 3 bases, J lost 3 bases, and 3 bases stayed unmatched. The CDR3 sequence: CASSWGTGGDYGYTF. The CDR3 DNA reads as TGTGCCAGCAGCTGGGGGACAGGGGGCGACTATGGCTACACCTTC.

This clone appeared once. The chain joins TRBV7-2 to TRBJ1-6; no reliable D call. The CDR3 contains 16 residues. Germline lookup yields CDR1 SGHTA and CDR2 FQGNSA. V lost 2 bases and J 8 bases, leaving 16 bases between the germline ends. CDR3 region: CASSLIVRNGDSPLHF. The CDR3 DNA follows: TGTGCCAGCAGCTTAATCGTGCGAAACGGGGATTCACCCCTCCACTTT.

The genes are TRBV7-8 and TRBJ2-2; the D gene is possibly TRBD1 (6 bases). Germline CDR1 reads SGHVS; CDR2 reads FQNEAQ. Trimming took off 4 bases at V and 1 base at J, with 13 bases between the two ends. This CDR3 region has 16 residues. The CDR3 here is CASSSRQVMNTGELFF. The CDR3 region has the DNA TGTGCCAGCAGCTCGCGACAGGTGATGAACACCGGGGAGCTGTTTTTT.

CDR3 amino acids: CSASNRVDTQYF. In DNA form, the CDR3 reads TGCAGTGCTAGTAACAGGGTGGATACGCAGTATTTT. The chain combines TRBV20-1 with TRBJ2-3, with D maybe TRBD1 (6 bases). Germline V lookup: CDR1 DFQATT, CDR2 SNEGSKA (reference sequence). The CDR3 has 12 amino acids. The germline V and J ends were trimmed by 3 bases and 6 bases, with 10 bases remaining between them.

The genes are TRBV28 and TRBJ2-7; 7 positions match TRBD2. J lost 9 bases, V lost 4 bases, and 15 bases had no gene match. CDR1 and CDR2 (germline): MDHEN, SYDVKM. This CDR3 region has 15 residues. The CDR3 DNA reads TGTGCCAGCAGTTCCCACCCTAGCGGATCTTCCGCGCAGTACTTC. It specifies CASSSHPSGSSAQYF.

This chain joins TRBV5-4 and TRBJ2-3; 9 bases align to TRBD1. After removal of 2 bases from V and 1 base from J, the junction contained 5 bases not matched to a gene. Germline assignment: CDR1 SGHNT and CDR2 YYREEE (reference sequence). The CDR3 extends over 16 amino acids. CDR3 nucleotide sequence: TGTGCCAGCAGCTTAAGGACAGGGGAGGGCACAGATACGCAGTATTTT. Protein: CASSLRTGEGTDTQYF.

This clone was counted once. CDR3 bases: TGTGCCAGCTCACCTGTAACTAGCGCCAGCCGCGGTACGCAGTATTTT. This translates into CASSPVTSASRGTQYF. V gene TRBV18 combines with J gene TRBJ2-3; TRBD2 agrees at 7 bases. V shed 3 bases, J shed 8 bases, and the junction held 14 bases outside the gene matches. Germline lookup yields CDR1 KGHSH and CDR2 LQKENI. The CDR3 length is 16 residues.

J is TRBJ1-3 and V is TRBV28; D not resolved. With 3 bases removed from V and 2 bases from J, the gap between germline ends came to 11 bases. The CDR3 totals 15 residues. The germline gives CDR1 MDHEN, CDR2 SYDVKM. In DNA form, the CDR3 reads TGTGCCAGCAGTTTCCACAGTGTTGCTGGAAACACCATATATTTT. This codes for CASSFHSVAGNTIYF.

The rearrangement uses TRBV29-1 and TRBJ2-1, with D tentatively TRBD2 (7 bases). The CDR3 sequence is 14 residues long. Trimming removed 5 bases from V and 2 bases from J, with 13 bases in between. CDR1 and CDR2 from the germline V gene are SQVTM and ANQGSEA. The CDR3 sequence: CSVRERDTYNEQFF. The CDR3 DNA is TGCAGCGTTAGAGAGCGGGACACCTACAATGAGCAGTTCTTC.

The chain carries TRBV7-9 and TRBJ1-3; D gene ambiguous. V was shortened by 5 bases and J by 4 bases, with 15 bases between the two germline ends. Germline lookup yields CDR1 SEHNR and CDR2 FQNEAQ (reference sequence). CDR3 length equals 15 residues. CDR3 bases: TGTGCCAGCAGCCCTAAAATGAGGGTGGGAAACACCATATATTTT. This sequence encodes CASSPKMRVGNTIYF.

The V call is TRBV2, the J call TRBJ2-2; D possibly corresponds to TRBD2 (6 bases). Germline V gives CDR1 SNHLY, CDR2 FYNNEI. Deletions cut 6 bases from V and 4 bases from J, with 9 bases between. The CDR3 runs 13 residues. The CDR3 spells CASSPSATGELFF. The CDR3 coding sequence is TGTGCCAGCAGCCCTAGCGCCACCGGGGAGCTGTTTTTT.

The chain links TRBV29-1 to TRBJ2-1; 8 nucleotides align to TRBD2. V dropped 4 bases and J dropped 10; count of bases not matched to a gene: 9. CDR3 size: 13 residues. Per germline, CDR1 SQVTM and CDR2 ANQGSEA. CDR3 region: CSVVTRGGEEQFF. CDR3 in DNA: TGCAGCGTTGTTACCCGGGGGGGCGAGGAGCAGTTCTTC.

This clone was observed a few times. This rearrangement joins TRBV2 to TRBJ2-3; 8 bases agree with TRBD2. V dropped 8 bases and J dropped 2; count of bases not matched to a gene: 9. This CDR3 is 15 amino acids long. CDR1 SNHLY and CDR2 FYNNEI come from the germline V gene. The CDR3 sequence: CASAQRGTNTDTQYF. CDR3 in DNA: TGTGCCAGCGCCCAGCGGGGGACCAACACAGATACGCAGTATTTT.

The gene calls are TRBV19 and TRBJ2-4; a weak D match, TRBD2 (5 bases). Trimming removed 4 bases from V and 0 bases from J, with 13 bases in between. Germline V CDR1 and CDR2: LNHDA, SQIVND (reference sequence). The CDR3 extends over 16 amino acids. CDR3 sequence: CASSTGETLAKNIQYF. The CDR3 DNA sequence: TGTGCCAGTAGTACCGGGGAGACCCTAGCCAAAAACATTCAGTACTTC.

This chain uses TRBV7-8 with TRBJ1-2; TRBD1 matches 8 bases. Germline V gene sequence: CDR1 SGHVS, CDR2 FQNEAQ. The junction had 4 bases not matched to a gene; V was cut back by 5 bases and J by 5 bases. This CDR3 region has 13 residues. CDR3 in amino acids: CASSIRTGYGYTF. CDR3 sequence (DNA): TGTGCCAGCAGCATTCGGACAGGGTATGGCTACACCTTC.

The chain recombines TRBV2 with TRBJ2-1; the D gene is possibly TRBD2 (6 bases). Trimming shortened V by 4 bases and J by 4 bases, and 8 bases separated the two germline ends. The CDR3 extends over 13 amino acids. Germline V lookup: CDR1 SNHLY, CDR2 FYNNEI. For the CDR3, the DNA is TGTGCCAGCAGTGCGGGACTGTACAATGAGCAGTTCTTC. It encodes CASSAGLYNEQFF.

The chain combines TRBV5-1 with TRBJ1-1, with TRBD1 as a possible D gene (5 bases). V was trimmed by 0 bases and J by 0 bases, leaving 6 bases between them. Per the germline V gene, CDR1 is SGHRS and CDR2 is YFSETQ. The CDR3 is 14 amino acids. CDR3 in amino acids: CASSLGTMNTEAFF. The CDR3 region has the DNA TGCGCCAGCAGCTTGGGGACAATGAACACTGAAGCTTTCTTT.

V and J are TRBV6-5 and TRBJ1-5, with 9 bases aligning to TRBD1. CDR3 length: 14 residues. V shed 6 bases, J shed 6 bases, and the junction held 6 bases outside the gene matches. From germline, CDR1 is MNHEY and CDR2 SVGAGI. CDR3 in amino acids: CASSRTGGGQPQHF. The CDR3 coding sequence is TGTGCCAGCAGCAGAACAGGGGGCGGTCAGCCCCAGCATTTT.

This chain connects TRBV6-6 to TRBJ1-4; TRBD1 agrees at 7 bases. CDR1 is MNHNY and CDR2 is SVGAGI in the germline V gene (reference sequence). Trimming took 0 bases from V and 2 from J; bases not matched to a gene: 0. This CDR3 contains 15 residues. CDR3 sequence: CASSYSGQTNEKLFF. The CDR3 coding sequence is TGTGCCAGCAGTTACTCGGGACAGACTAATGAAAAACTGTTTTTT.

This chain joins TRBV23-1 and TRBJ1-1; 8 positions match TRBD1. TRBV23-1 is filed as an ORF, its function uncertain. The junction had 13 bases not matched to a gene; V was cut back by 8 bases and J by 5 bases. The CDR3 extends over 15 amino acids. CDR3 nucleotides: TGCGCCAGCTGCCTACCCCCGGACAGGGTTACTGAAGCTTTCTTT. Protein product: CASCLPPDRVTEAFF.

V and J are TRBV27 and TRBJ2-5; D gene unclear. The CDR3 has 13 amino acids. V shed 5 bases and J shed 1 base, with 8 bases lying between them. Germline CDR1 reads MNHEY; CDR2 reads SMNVEV (reference sequence). CDR3 DNA sequence: TGTGCCAGCAGTGCTAATCCCCAAGAGACCCAGTACTTC. It encodes CASSANPQETQYF.

The chain uses TRBV24-1 and TRBJ1-3, with D perhaps TRBD1 (6 bases). The CDR3 has 13 residues. V was clipped by 9 bases and J by 7 bases, with 15 bases between them. Looked up from germline, CDR1 is KGHDR and CDR2 is SFDVKD. CDR3 sequence (DNA): TGTGCCACCTCTAAACAGGGAGGGAACACCATATATTTT. The encoded protein is CATSKQGGNTIYF.

The genes are TRBV2 and TRBJ1-2; D gene unclear. The CDR3 is 13 residues long. V was shortened by 2 bases and J by 3 bases, with 7 bases between the two germline ends. Germline lookup yields CDR1 SNHLY and CDR2 FYNNEI. The CDR3 here is CASSEFGDYGYTF. CDR3 nucleotides: TGTGCCAGCAGTGAATTCGGTGACTATGGCTACACCTTC.

V gene TRBV10-3 combines with J gene TRBJ1-1, with D possibly matching TRBD1 (6 bases). Trimming took 7 bases from V and 4 from J, leaving 16 bases between them. Germline-derived CDR1 and CDR2 are ENHRY and SYGVKD. CDR3 length equals 14 residues. The CDR3 nucleotides are TGTGCCATCAAACGCGATGGACAGCGCACTGAAGCTTTCTTT. This codes for CAIKRDGQRTEAFF.

This CDR3 is CASSSSGSNEKLFF. CDR3 DNA: TGTGCCAGCAGTTCAAGCGGGAGTAATGAAAAACTGTTTTTT. The chain employs TRBV6-5 and TRBJ1-4, with no clear D. CDR1 and CDR2 (germline): MNHEY, SVGAGI. The length of the CDR3 is 14 residues. V was clipped by 4 bases and J by 4 bases, with 10 bases between them.